This T cell receptor (beta chain) was identified during a study of T cells in Graves' hyperthyroidism and ophthalmopathy. There were TCR beta CDR3 regions amplified from RNA transcripts. The study used the HTBI primer set for a first-round RT-PCR of the TCR CDR3. From the multiplex PCR reads, TCRdb called clonotypes with MiXCR, one entry per CDR3 protein. Seen here are approximately 520,000 distinct CDR3 sequences, less than 25% observed once, and the top ten hold about 11%. Germline V gives CDR1 MNHEY, CDR2 SMNVEV (reference sequence). The CDR3 runs 14 residues. After removal of 3 bases from V and 2 bases from J, the junction contained 4 bases not matched to a gene. This clonotype was observed at least ten times.

The genes are TRBV27 and TRBJ2-7, with 7 bases aligning to TRBD1. This TCR came from a woman in her 30s with Graves' ophthalmopathy. Sequences were obtained from blood. The CDR3: CASSFSGTAYEQYF. CDR3 sequence (DNA): TGTGCCAGCAGTTTCTCCGGGACAGCCTACGAGCAGTACTTC.